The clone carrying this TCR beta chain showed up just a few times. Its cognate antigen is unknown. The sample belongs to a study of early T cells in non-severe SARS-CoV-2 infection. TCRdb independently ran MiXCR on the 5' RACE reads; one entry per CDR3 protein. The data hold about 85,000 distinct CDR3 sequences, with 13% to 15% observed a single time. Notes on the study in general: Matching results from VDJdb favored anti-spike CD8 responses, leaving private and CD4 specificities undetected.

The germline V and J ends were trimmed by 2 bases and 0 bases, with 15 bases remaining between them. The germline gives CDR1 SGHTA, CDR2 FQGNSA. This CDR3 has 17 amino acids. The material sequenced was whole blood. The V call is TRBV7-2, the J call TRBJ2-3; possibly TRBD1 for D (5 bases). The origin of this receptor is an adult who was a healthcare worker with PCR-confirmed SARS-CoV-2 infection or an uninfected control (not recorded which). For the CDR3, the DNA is TGTGCCAGCAGCTTAAATCGAGGACATCCGAGCACAGATACGCAGTATTTT. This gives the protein CASSLNRGHPSTDTQYF.